Here is one T cell receptor (beta chain) with its context. Its target is unknown. The CDR3 spans 16 residues. Trimming removed 11 bases from V and 2 bases from J; junction bases left unmatched: 14. Germline V gene data show CDR1 as WSHSY and CDR2 as SAAADI. This entry comes from a study of vaccination and CD4 T cells after COVID-19. Sequencing of the DNA from cultured CD4+ T cells was carried out with the Oncomine TCR Beta short-read assay. A single record per CDR3 protein comes from TCRdb applying MiXCR to the PCR reads. The sample records 2,500 to 3,500 distinct CDR3 sequences, more than 60% being singletons. Treatment defined: roughly 10-day PBMC culture with coronavirus spike peptide pools or control peptides (ViraFEST assay). Cultures of PBMCs, around 2 million per well, were set up with 7.5 to 10 IU/ml IL-2 and approximately 9.7 ug/ml peptide pools.

This receptor was taken from a human donor who had recovered from COVID-19. This chain joins TRBV10-2 and TRBJ2-3, with 9 bases matching TRBD2. The specimen was CD4+ T cells from blood, cultured in vitro. In DNA form, the CDR3 reads TGCGCCGACACCAGCGGTCTAGCGGGGACCACAGATACGCAGTATTTT. Amino acid sequence: CADTSGLAGTTDTQYF.